This T cell receptor (beta chain) was sequenced in a study of cytomegalovirus exposure and HLA in healthy donors. Turning to the study itself: Per a later analysis, the approximately 600 first-cohort and some 130 validation repertoires shared one platform.

Unmatched junction bases numbered 0, after V lost 4 bases and J lost 4 bases. Germline values: CDR1 GTSNPN, CDR2 SVGIG (reference sequence). The length of the CDR3 is 11 residues. This clone was observed a few times. This table comes from immunoSEQ multiplex PCR, and its TCRdb copy is limited to in-frame clones, with some not included. The data hold hundreds of thousands of clones, with about 83% observed a single time. This sequence joins TRBV30 and TRBJ1-2, with 7 bases aligning to TRBD1. This TCR came from a man aged 18 to 29 in good health and CMV-seronegative. Sequenced input: PBMCs. The CDR3 sequence: CAWTGGYGYTF. Written as DNA, the CDR3 is TGTGCCTGGACAGGGGGCTATGGCTACACCTTC.